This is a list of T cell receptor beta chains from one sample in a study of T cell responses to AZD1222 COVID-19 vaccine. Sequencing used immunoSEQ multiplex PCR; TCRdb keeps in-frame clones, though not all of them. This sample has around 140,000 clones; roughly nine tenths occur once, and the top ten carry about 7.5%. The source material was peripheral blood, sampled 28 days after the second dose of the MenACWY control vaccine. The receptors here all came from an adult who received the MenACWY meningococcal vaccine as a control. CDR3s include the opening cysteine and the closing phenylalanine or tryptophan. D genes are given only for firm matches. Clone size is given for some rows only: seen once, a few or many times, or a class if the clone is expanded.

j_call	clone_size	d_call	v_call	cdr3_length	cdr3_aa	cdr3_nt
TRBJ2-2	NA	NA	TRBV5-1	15	CASSLVRGDTGELFF	TGCGCCAGCAGCTTGGTCAGGGGGGACACCGGGGAGCTGTTTTTT
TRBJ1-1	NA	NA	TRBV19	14	CASSMRSENTEAFF	TGTGCCAGTAGTATGCGCTCAGAGAACACTGAAGCTTTCTTT
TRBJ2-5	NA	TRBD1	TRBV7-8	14	CASSLGQGEETQYF	TGTGCCAGCAGCTTAGGCCAGGGGGAAGAGACCCAGTACTTC
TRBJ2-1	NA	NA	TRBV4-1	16	CASSQDSASSYNEQFF	TGCGCCAGCAGCCAAGATTCAGCGAGCTCCTACAATGAGCAGTTCTTC
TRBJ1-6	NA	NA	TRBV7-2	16	CASSLPANSYNSPLHF	TGTGCCAGCAGCTTACCCGCCAATAGCTATAATTCACCCCTCCACTTT
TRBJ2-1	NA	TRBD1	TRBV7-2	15	CASSLRTGGMNEQFF	TGTGCCAGCAGCTTAAGGACAGGGGGTATGAATGAGCAGTTCTTC
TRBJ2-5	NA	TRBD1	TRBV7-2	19	CASSFPEYTGTGEFETQYF	TGTGCCAGCAGCTTCCCGGAATATACCGGGACAGGGGAGTTTGAGACCCAGTACTTC
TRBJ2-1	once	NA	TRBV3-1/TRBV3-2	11	CASSLEHEQFF	TGTGCCAGCAGCCTGGAGCATGAGCAGTTCTTC
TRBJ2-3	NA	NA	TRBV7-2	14	CASSSRKATDTQYF	TGTGCCAGCAGCTCCCGGAAGGCAACAGATACGCAGTATTTT
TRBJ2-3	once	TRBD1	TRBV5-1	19	CASSLESPQGVSGTDTQYF	TGCGCCAGCAGCTTGGAATCCCCGCAGGGGGTTTCGGGCACAGATACGCAGTATTTT
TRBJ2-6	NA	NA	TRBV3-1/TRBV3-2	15	CASSQEGAGANVLTF	TGTGCCAGCAGCCAAGAGGGTGCTGGGGCCAACGTCCTGACTTTC
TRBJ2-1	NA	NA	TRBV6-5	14	CASSYSRWNNEQFF	TGTGCCAGCAGTTACTCGAGGTGGAATAATGAGCAGTTCTTC
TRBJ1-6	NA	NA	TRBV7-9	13	CASSLRSDSPLHF	TGTGCCAGCAGCTTGCGGTCTGATTCACCCCTCCACTTT
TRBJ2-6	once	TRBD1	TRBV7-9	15	CASSYWTGGANVLTF	TGTGCCAGCAGCTATTGGACAGGTGGGGCCAACGTCCTGACTTTC
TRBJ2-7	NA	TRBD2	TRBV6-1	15	CASSEELAGGYEQYF	TGTGCCAGCAGTGAGGAACTAGCGGGAGGGTACGAGCAGTACTTC
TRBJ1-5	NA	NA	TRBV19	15	CASSMGRGSNQPQHF	TGTGCCAGTAGTATGGGGAGGGGGAGCAATCAGCCCCAGCATTTT
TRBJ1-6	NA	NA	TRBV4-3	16	CASSQEARAYNSPLHF	TGCGCCAGCAGCCAAGAGGCCAGGGCCTATAATTCACCCCTCCACTTT
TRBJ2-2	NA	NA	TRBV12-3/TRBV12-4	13	CASSPQDHGELFF	TGTGCCAGCAGCCCCCAGGACCACGGGGAGCTGTTTTTT
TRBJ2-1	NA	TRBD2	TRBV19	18	CASSIGSGGASPYNEQFF	TGTGCCAGTAGTATAGGAAGCGGGGGAGCTAGCCCCTACAATGAGCAGTTCTTC
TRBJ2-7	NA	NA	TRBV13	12	CASSPSRGEQYF	TGTGCCAGCAGCCCCAGCAGGGGTGAGCAGTACTTC
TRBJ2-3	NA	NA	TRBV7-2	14	CASSLVGGTDTQYF	TGTGCCAGCAGCTTAGTTGGAGGCACAGATACGCAGTATTTT
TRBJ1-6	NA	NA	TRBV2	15	CAGSEWRGPKSPLHF	TGTGCCGGCAGTGAATGGCGGGGCCCTAAGTCACCCCTCCACTTT
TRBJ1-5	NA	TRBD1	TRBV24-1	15	CATSENTGAGQPQHF	TGTGCCACCAGTGAAAATACAGGGGCGGGTCAGCCCCAGCATTTT
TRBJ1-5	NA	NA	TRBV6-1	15	CASSAGGDPYQPQHF	TGTGCCAGCAGTGCTGGGGGGGACCCTTATCAGCCCCAGCATTTT